This TCR beta chain stems from a study of shared clonotypes between healthy human individuals. Study overall: A few men and a couple of women, aged 18 to 49, were donors. Study conclusions and caveats: Clonotype sharing among donors likely depends on sequencing depth.

CDR1 is GTSNPN, CDR2 SVGIG, per germline (reference sequence). The V and J ends lost 3 bases and 2 bases respectively, with 14 bases between them. The CDR3 is made up of 16 amino acids. Details on this clone: Its antigen remains unidentified.

Measured with immunoSEQ multiplex PCR; TCRdb has only the in-frame clones, and not every one. The sample carries a few million clones, roughly 92% recorded once. The authors divided CD4+ cells into CD45RA+ naive and CD45RA-negative memory subsets. The sequencing sample was made of naive CD4+ T cells sorted from blood. Subset in this sample: CD45RA+ positively selected. The clonotype originates from a man younger than 30 in good health. The chain carries TRBV30 and TRBJ1-6; the D gene is possibly TRBD1 (6 bases). CDR3: CAWRKTGLTYNSPLHF. The CDR3 DNA reads TGTGCCTGGAGGAAGACAGGTCTTACCTATAATTCACCCCTCCACTTT.